The clone carrying this T cell receptor (beta chain) was observed once. This record comes from a study of blood T cell repertoires in COVID-19. On the study more broadly: The origin of the acute and convalescent COVID-19 samples was the United States, Italy and Spain. T cells, B-cell-depleted T cells, or PBMCs provided the cDNA or gDNA that served as material.

In the original processing: The assay estimated nucleated cells by amplifying reference gene primers. The assay was immunoSEQ multiplex PCR, and TCRdb's table has in-frame clones only and misses some. V and J calls and clone size are given by that table; D and trimming were obtained from the DNA. Of about 89,000 clones detected, 65% to 80% appear once; the ten largest clones hold about half. The V gene lost 0 bases and the J gene lost 0 bases, with 10 bases spanning the gap. Germline CDR1 is LGHNA and CDR2 is YSLEER. This CDR3 region has 16 residues. This clonotype was sampled from a human donor in a cohort sampled during active COVID-19. The chain employs TRBV4-3 and TRBJ2-3; D is perhaps TRBD2 (6 bases). The sequenced sample was peripheral blood. The CDR3, as DNA: TGCGCCAGCAGCCAAGAGTTCGCGGGGAGCACAGATACGCAGTATTTT. Translated: CASSQEFAGSTDTQYF.